This T cell receptor beta chain was found in a study of T cell responses to AZD1222 COVID-19 vaccine. CDR1 and CDR2 (germline): LNHDA, SQIVND (reference sequence). The V and J ends lost 3 bases and 5 bases respectively, with 7 bases between them. This CDR3 comprises 13 residues. The assay was immunoSEQ multiplex PCR, and TCRdb's table has in-frame clones only and misses some. The table has around 100,000 clones, approximately 87% seen once; the top ten hold more than 15%. Sequences were derived from peripheral blood, sampled on day 0 of AZD1222 vaccination. The chain uses TRBV19 and TRBJ2-2; D gene unclear. This TCR was sampled from an adult in good health. The CDR3 is CASSISGTGELFF. The CDR3 nucleotides are TGTGCCAGTAGTATTTCCGGGACCGGGGAGCTGTTTTTT. The full variable domain, in which reference TRBV19 and TRBJ2-2 provide the parts outside the CDR3, is DGGITQSPKYLFRKEGQNVTLSCEQNLNHDAMYWYRQDPGQGLRLIYYSQIVNDFQKGDIAEGYSVSREKKESFPLTVTSAQKNPTAFYLCASSISGTGELFFGEGSRLTVL.